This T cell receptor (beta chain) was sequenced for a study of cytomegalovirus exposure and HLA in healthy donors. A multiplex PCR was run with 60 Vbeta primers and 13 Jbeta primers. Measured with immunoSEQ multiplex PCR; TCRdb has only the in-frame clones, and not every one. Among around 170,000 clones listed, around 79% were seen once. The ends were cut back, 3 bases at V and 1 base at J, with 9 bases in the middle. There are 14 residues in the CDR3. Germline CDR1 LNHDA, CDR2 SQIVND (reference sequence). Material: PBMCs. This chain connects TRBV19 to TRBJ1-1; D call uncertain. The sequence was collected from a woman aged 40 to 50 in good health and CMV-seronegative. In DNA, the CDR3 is TGTGCCAGTAGTATTCGCGGGAGGAACACTGAAGCTTTCTTT. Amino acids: CASSIRGRNTEAFF.